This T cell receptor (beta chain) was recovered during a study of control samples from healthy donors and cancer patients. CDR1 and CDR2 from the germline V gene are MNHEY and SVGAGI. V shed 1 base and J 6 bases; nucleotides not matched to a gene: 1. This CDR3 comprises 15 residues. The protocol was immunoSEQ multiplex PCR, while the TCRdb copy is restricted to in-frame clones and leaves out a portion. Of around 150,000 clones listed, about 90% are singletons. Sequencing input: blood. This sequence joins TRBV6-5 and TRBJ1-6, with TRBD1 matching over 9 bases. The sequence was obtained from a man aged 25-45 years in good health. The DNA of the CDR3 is TGTGCCAGCAGTTACTTGGACAGGGGTAATTCACCCCTCCACTTT. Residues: CASSYLDRGNSPLHF.